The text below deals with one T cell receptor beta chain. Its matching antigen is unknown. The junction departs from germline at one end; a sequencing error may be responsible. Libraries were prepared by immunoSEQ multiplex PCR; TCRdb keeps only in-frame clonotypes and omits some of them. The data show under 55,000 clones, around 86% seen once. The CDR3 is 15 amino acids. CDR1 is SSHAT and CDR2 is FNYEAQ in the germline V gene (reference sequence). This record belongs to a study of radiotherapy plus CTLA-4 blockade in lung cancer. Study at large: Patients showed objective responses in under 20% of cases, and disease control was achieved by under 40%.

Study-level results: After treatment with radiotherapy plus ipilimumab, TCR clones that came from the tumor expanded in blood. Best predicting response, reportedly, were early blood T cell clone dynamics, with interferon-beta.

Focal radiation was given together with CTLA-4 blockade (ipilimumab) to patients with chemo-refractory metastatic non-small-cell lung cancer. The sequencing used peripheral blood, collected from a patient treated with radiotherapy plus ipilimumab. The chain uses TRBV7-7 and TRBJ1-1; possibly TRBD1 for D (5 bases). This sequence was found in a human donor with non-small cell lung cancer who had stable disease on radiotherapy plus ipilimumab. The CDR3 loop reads CASSPNLGEITEAFF. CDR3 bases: TGTGCTAGCAGCCCCAACTTAGGGGAAATCACTGAAGCTTTCTTT.